The 16 T cell receptor beta chains below come from one sample, sequenced in a study of shared clonotypes between healthy human individuals. The data were produced by immunoSEQ multiplex PCR, yet TCRdb's version contains in-frame clones alone and is incomplete. The sample holds over a million clones; over 95% are singletons and the top ten take roughly 1.1%. Sequenced sample: naive CD4+ T cells sorted from blood. The subset: CD45RA+ positively selected. The receptors stem from a man aged 25-40 years in good health.

The genes are TRBV28 and TRBJ2-3, with D possibly TRBD2 on 6 matching bases. The CDR3 has 13 residues. Trimming shortened V by 10 bases and J by 5 bases, and 16 bases separated the two germline ends. Germline V gene lookup returns CDR1 MDHEN and CDR2 SYDVKM. CDR3 region: CATYWGGGDTQYF. CDR3 DNA sequence: TGTGCCACCTACTGGGGAGGTGGAGATACGCAGTATTTT.

The chain combines TRBV7-2 with TRBJ2-2; the D is unclear. This CDR3 spans 15 amino acids. The V end was cut by 2 bases, the J end by 7 bases, with 14 bases between. Germline CDR1 is SGHTA and CDR2 is FQGNSA. DNA of the CDR3: TGTGCCAGCAGCTTATCTGAAACCCGGGTCGGGGAGCTGTTTTTT. Protein: CASSLSETRVGELFF.

V usage is TRBV28 and J usage is TRBJ2-7; D may match TRBD1 or TRBD2 (5 bases each). This CDR3 is built from 14 residues. Germline CDR1 is MDHEN and CDR2 is SYDVKM. The V and J ends lost 3 bases and 3 bases respectively, with 12 bases between them. The CDR3 DNA is TGTGCCAGCAGTTTCACGGGACCCAACTACGAGCAGTACTTC. Its translation: CASSFTGPNYEQYF.

The chain uses TRBV19 and TRBJ2-7; no clear D. V was pared by 9 bases and J by 1 base, with 10 bases between. The CDR3 runs 12 residues. From germline, CDR1 is LNHDA and CDR2 SQIVND (reference sequence). The CDR3 sequence: CASSTASYEQYF. DNA for the CDR3: TGTGCCAGCTCGACGGCGTCCTACGAGCAGTACTTC.

The V and J genes are TRBV5-4 and TRBJ1-1; 7 bases map to TRBD1. This CDR3 is built from 12 residues. V lost 4 bases to trimming and J lost 8 bases; unmatched junction nucleotides: 5. Germline-derived CDR1 and CDR2 are SGHNT and YYREEE (reference sequence). The CDR3 nucleotides are TGTGCCAGCAGCAAGGGACAGCAAGAAGCTTTCTTT. Translating it yields CASSKGQQEAFF.

V is TRBV5-3 and J is TRBJ2-2; possible D gene TRBD2, 6 bases. TRBV5-3 is an ORF for which the function is uncertain. Deletions cut 0 bases from V and 1 base from J, with 10 bases between. The CDR3 loop spans 16 amino acids. For the CDR3, the DNA is TGTGCCAGAAGCTTGGGGAGGGTAAAGAACACCGGGGAGCTGTTTTTT. The encoded protein is CARSLGRVKNTGELFF.

V is TRBV5-5 and J is TRBJ2-7; D possibly uses TRBD1 or TRBD2 (5 bases each). Germline-derived CDR1 and CDR2 are SGHKS and YYEKEE (reference sequence). The CDR3 has 14 amino acids. V was trimmed by 2 bases and J by 3 bases, leaving 12 bases between them. The CDR3 sequence: CASSFRDGNYEQYF. The CDR3 DNA reads as TGTGCCAGCAGCTTCCGGGACGGAAACTACGAGCAGTACTTC.

The chain joins TRBV7-8 to TRBJ1-4, with TRBD1 matching over 12 bases. In germline, CDR1 is SGHVS, CDR2 FQNEAQ. The CDR3 has 20 residues. Trimming cost V 2 bases and J 8 bases; bases outside gene matches: 18. The CDR3 nucleotides are TGTGCCAGCAGCTTATTTCCGGGACAGGGGGCGGATCAGACGCGCGAAAAACTGTTTTTT. This encodes CASSLFPGQGADQTREKLFF.

This rearrangement joins TRBV10-1 to TRBJ2-3; D remains unclear. This CDR3 has 13 amino acids. V lost 4 bases to trimming and J lost 0 bases, with 5 bases between them. Germline CDR1 is WNHNN and CDR2 is SYGVQD (reference sequence). The CDR3 sequence is CASSGISTDTQYF. Here the CDR3 DNA reads TGCGCCAGCAGTGGCATAAGCACAGATACGCAGTATTTT.

This chain connects TRBV29-1 to TRBJ1-1; TRBD1 might be the D (5 bases). The germline V gene has CDR1 SQVTM and CDR2 ANQGSEA. The V and J ends lost 5 bases and 1 base respectively, with 5 bases between them. The CDR3 totals 11 residues. CDR3 sequence: CSVQGNTEAFF. The CDR3 region has the DNA TGCAGCGTTCAGGGGAACACTGAAGCTTTCTTT.

V and J are TRBV11-3 and TRBJ2-3; weak D call: TRBD2 (7 bases). The CDR3 spans 17 residues. CDR1 is SGHNT, CDR2 YENEEA, per germline. Deletions cut 5 bases from V and 5 bases from J, with 23 bases between. In DNA form, the CDR3 reads TGTGCCAGCAGCGGTTTCGGGGGGCGGCCTGGAGGAGATACGCAGTATTTT. Its translation is CASSGFGGRPGGDTQYF.

Regarding this clone: Additional DNA sequences in this sample encode the identical CDR3. The chain joins TRBV7-2 to TRBJ2-7; D is undetermined. Deletions cut 3 bases from V and 1 base from J, with 10 bases between. Germline V gene lookup returns CDR1 SGHTA and CDR2 FQGNSA. The CDR3 spans 14 residues. CDR3 nucleotides: TGTGCCAGCAGCTTTGGCGGCAATTCCTACGAGCAGTACTTC. As protein: CASSFGGNSYEQYF.

V usage is TRBV28 and J usage is TRBJ2-1, with D perhaps matching TRBD1 (6 bases). The V gene's germline CDR1 is MDHEN and CDR2 SYDVKM. The germline V and J ends were trimmed by 2 bases and 15 bases, with 14 bases remaining between them. The CDR3 length is 12 residues. The CDR3 nucleotides are TGTGCCAGCAGTTTAAGGCAGGGGATGGCGTTCTTC. The encoded protein is CASSLRQGMAFF. Full variable domain (rest looked up from reference TRBV28 and TRBJ2-1): DVKVTQSSRYLVKRTGEKVFLECVQDMDHENMFWYRQDPGLGLRLIYFSYDVKMKEKGDIPEGYSVSREKKERFSLILESASTNQTSMYLCASSLRQGMAFFGPGTRLTVL.

In regard to this clone: The sample holds other DNA sequences that translate to the same CDR3. The chain is built from TRBV18 and TRBJ2-5; no clear D. There are 14 residues in the CDR3. From germline, CDR1 is KGHSH and CDR2 LQKENI. Deletions cut 3 bases from V and 0 bases from J, with 8 bases between. The CDR3 sequence: CASSPDLYQETQYF. CDR3 DNA sequence: TGTGCCAGCTCACCCGACCTGTACCAAGAGACCCAGTACTTC.

This chain connects TRBV19 to TRBJ2-7; 15 bases map to TRBD2. V lost 6 bases to trimming and J lost 3 bases; unmatched junction nucleotides: 15. Germline values: CDR1 LNHDA, CDR2 SQIVND (reference sequence). The CDR3 has 19 amino acids. The CDR3 nucleotides read TGTGCCAGTAGGAATAACCAAGGGACTAGCGGGAGGACAAACTACGAGCAGTACTTC. Translation: CASRNNQGTSGRTNYEQYF.

The chain employs TRBV4-2 and TRBJ2-5, with TRBD1 as a possible D gene (6 bases). In germline, CDR1 is LGHNA, CDR2 YNFKEQ. The CDR3 is made up of 14 amino acids. V lost 4 bases and J lost 3, with 12 bases in between. The CDR3 DNA sequence: TGTGCCAGCAGCCCAGGACAGACCAAAGAGACCCAGTACTTC. The encoded protein is CASSPGQTKETQYF.